This T cell receptor beta chain derives from a study of neurological immune-mediated disorders. General study findings and limits: No CDR3 amino acid sequences were shared by expanded clones across subjects, suggesting private repertoires in all groups. Whereas HTLV-1-associated myelopathy showed the most TCR clonal expansion, multiple sclerosis showed the least, with levels below those of healthy controls.

CDR1 DFQATT and CDR2 SNEGSKA come from the germline V gene (reference sequence). Between the trimmed V and J ends, which lost 4 bases and 7 bases, there was a span of 17 bases. The CDR3 covers 13 residues. This clonotype has a count of ten or more. The antigen is undetermined. The cDNA was synthesized by 5'RACE incorporating 10-nucleotide random UMIs. The yield of each sequencing run was over 200 million TCR-beta sequences from 15-18 subjects. TCRdb used MiXCR to reprocess the 5' RACE reads, holding one entry per CDR3 protein. The profile shows roughly 31,000 distinct CDR3 sequences, approximately 4.3% of them singletons.

The clonotype comes from a man aged 18 to 30 in good health. Specimen: PBMCs. The genes are TRBV20-1 and TRBJ2-7; D uncertain. This CDR3 reads CSATTLTLGEQYF. DNA of the CDR3: TGCAGTGCTACCACACTTACCCTCGGGGAGCAGTACTTC.